Following are 8 T cell receptor beta chains from one sample sequenced in a study of blood T cells in healthy people across ages. Together with a sample-barcoded 5' primer, a J-beta primer mix was included in a second PCR lasting roughly 6 to 12 cycles. TCRdb re-called the 5' RACE reads with MiXCR, one entry per CDR3 protein. The sample carries approximately 820,000 distinct CDR3 sequences, 40% to 50% recorded once. Sequenced input: blood. The receptors shown here come from a man aged 60 to 69 in good health.

The rearrangement uses TRBV6-1 and TRBJ2-1, with a tentative D call TRBD2 (5 bases). The germline CDR1 and CDR2 sequences are MNHNS and SASEGT. The length of the CDR3 is 13 residues. V lost 10 bases and J lost 7, with 17 bases in between. The CDR3: CANREGRVNEQFF. The CDR3, as DNA: TGTGCCAACCGCGAGGGTAGGGTGAATGAGCAGTTCTTC.

This chain uses TRBV20-1 with TRBJ2-1; D call uncertain. This CDR3 spans 11 amino acids. From germline, CDR1 is DFQATT and CDR2 SNEGSKA (reference sequence). V lost 3 bases and J lost 8, with 8 bases in between. CDR3: CSASPRYEQFF. The CDR3 DNA reads as TGCAGTGCTAGTCCGCGGTATGAGCAGTTCTTC.

The chain recombines TRBV20-1 with TRBJ2-1, with 7 bases matching TRBD2. The CDR3 sequence is 14 residues long. CDR1 and CDR2 from the germline V gene are DFQATT and SNEGSKA (reference sequence). Trimming removed 5 bases from V and 6 bases from J; junction bases left unmatched: 10. DNA of the CDR3: TGCAGTGCTCCAGCTCGGGGGGACTTCAATGAGCAGTTCTTC. It encodes CSAPARGDFNEQFF.

The gene calls are TRBV4-1 and TRBJ2-5; D is ambiguous. Germline-derived CDR1 and CDR2 are MGHRA and YSYEKL. The length of the CDR3 is 14 residues. The V end lost 0 bases, the J end lost 10 bases, and 15 bases lay between the germline ends. DNA of the CDR3: TGCGCCAGCAGCCAAGATGCGACCGGTTGGGACCAGTACTTC. Translated: CASSQDATGWDQYF.

Notes on this clonotype: At one end, the junction sequence differs from germline, possibly due to a read error. This chain uses TRBV20-1 with TRBJ1-5; D may be TRBD1 (5 bases). The CDR3 runs to 15 residues. CDR1 is DFQATT and CDR2 is SNEGSKA in the germline V gene (reference sequence). CDR3 sequence reads: CSARGGTGANLPQHF. CDR3 nucleotides: TGCAGTGCTAGAGGGGGGACGGGTGCTAATCTGCCCCAGCATTTT.

The gene calls are TRBV15 and TRBJ2-1; D may be TRBD2 (7 bases). This CDR3 is 14 amino acids long. Germline V gene data show CDR1 as LNHNV and CDR2 as YYDKDF (reference sequence). V lost 6 bases to trimming and J lost 7 bases, with 16 bases between them. The CDR3 here is CATRRGGGINEQFF. The CDR3 DNA is TGTGCCACCAGGAGGGGGGGCGGAATTAATGAGCAGTTCTTC. The full variable domain, completed using reference TRBV15 and TRBJ2-1, is DAMVIQNPRYQVTQFGKPVTLSCSQTLNHNVMYWYQQKSSQAPKLLFHYYDKDFNNEADTPDNFQSRRPNTSFCFLDIRSPGLGDTAMYLCATRRGGGINEQFFGPGTRLTVL.

This clonotype was seen only a few times. The V call is TRBV20-1, the J call TRBJ2-3; a weak D match, TRBD1 (5 bases). The CDR3 covers 15 residues. Trimming cost V 6 bases and J 4 bases, with 20 bases left between them. Germline-derived CDR1 and CDR2 are DFQATT and SNEGSKA (reference sequence). CDR3 DNA: TGCAGTGCCAACATACAACAGGAATTCTCAGATACGCAGTATTTT. It encodes CSANIQQEFSDTQYF.

This clonotype was seen a single time. The chain links TRBV6-4 to TRBJ2-1; 9 bases align to TRBD2. Trimming cost V 2 bases and J 7 bases; bases outside gene matches: 6. The CDR3 has 15 amino acids. The V gene's germline CDR1 is MRHNA and CDR2 SNTAGT. The CDR3 nucleotides are TGTGCCAGCAGTGACATGGCGGGGGGGCGGAATGAGCAGTTCTTC. Protein sequence: CASSDMAGGRNEQFF.